The next 27 T cell receptor beta chains were all read from a single sample in a study of blood T cell repertoires in COVID-19. Repertoires were generated with immunoSEQ multiplex PCR, while TCRdb's copy carries only in-frame clones and drops some. The table shows about 400,000 clones, with over 75% occurring only once. Material for sequencing was PBMCs or T cells enriched from blood (not recorded which). Every receptor here comes from a woman between 40 and 55 years old with acute COVID-19.

The V gene is TRBV15, the J gene TRBJ2-3; D possibly corresponds to TRBD2 (5 bases). The CDR3 is made up of 13 amino acids. Trimming stripped 7 bases from V and 2 bases from J, with 10 bases between. CDR1 is LNHNV and CDR2 is YYDKDF in the germline V gene (reference sequence). CDR3 residues: CATKNGLTDTQYF. The CDR3 bases are TGTGCCACCAAGAACGGACTCACAGATACGCAGTATTTT. The full variable domain, rest sourced from reference TRBV15 and TRBJ2-3, is DAMVIQNPRYQVTQFGKPVTLSCSQTLNHNVMYWYQQKSSQAPKLLFHYYDKDFNNEADTPDNFQSRRPNTSFCFLDIRSPGLGDTAMYLCATKNGLTDTQYFGPGTRLTVL.

This chain links TRBV7-6 with TRBJ2-7, with no clear D. This CDR3 has 13 amino acids. V was clipped by 4 bases and J by 0 bases, with 7 bases between them. CDR1 SGHVS and CDR2 FNYEAQ come from the germline V gene. The CDR3 DNA is TGTGCCAGCAGCTCGAGAAGCTCCTACGAGCAGTACTTC. Protein product: CASSSRSSYEQYF.

J is TRBJ2-1 and V is TRBV11-3; D ambiguous. Germline V gene lookup returns CDR1 SGHNT and CDR2 YENEEA. This CDR3 is built from 12 residues. Trimming left V 5 bases short and J 7 bases short, with 9 bases between. The CDR3 nucleotides read TGTGCCAGCAGCCGCTCCCGGAATGAGCAGTTCTTC. This sequence encodes CASSRSRNEQFF. The full variable domain, completed using reference TRBV11-3 and TRBJ2-1, is EAGVVQSPRYKIIEKKQPVAFWCNPISGHNTLYWYLQNLGQGPELLIRYENEEAVDDSQLPKDRFSAERLKGVDSTLKIQPAELGDSAVYLCASSRSRNEQFFGPGTRLTVL.

The chain combines TRBV5-1 with TRBJ1-2, with D possibly being TRBD1 (5 bases). The CDR3 is 14 residues long. The V gene lost 5 bases and the J gene lost 4 bases, with 15 bases spanning the gap. CDR1 is SGHRS, CDR2 YFSETQ, per germline. CDR3 residues: CASSSTQGGYGYTF. DNA for the CDR3: TGCGCCAGCAGTTCCACCCAGGGCGGCTATGGCTACACCTTC. Full variable domain (remainder filled in from reference TRBV5-1 and TRBJ1-2): KAGVTQTPRYLIKTRGQQVTLSCSPISGHRSVSWYQQTPGQGLQFLFEYFSETQRNKGNFPGRFSGRQFSNSRSEMNVSTLELGDSALYLCASSSTQGGYGYTFGSGTRLTVV.

V and J are TRBV5-5 and TRBJ1-2, with a weak D call TRBD1 (5 bases). This CDR3 is 14 amino acids long. Germline V lookup: CDR1 SGHKS, CDR2 YYEKEE (reference sequence). V was trimmed by 0 bases and J by 4 bases, leaving 10 bases between them. CDR3 coding DNA: TGTGCCAGCAGCTTGGGTGGGGCCTCCTATGGCTACACCTTC. This translates into CASSLGGASYGYTF. Using reference TRBV5-5 and TRBJ1-2 for the parts outside the CDR3, the full variable domain is DAGVTQSPTHLIKTRGQQVTLRCSPISGHKSVSWYQQVLGQGPQFIFQYYEKEERGRGNFPDRFSARQFPNYSSELNVNALLLGDSALYLCASSLGGASYGYTFGSGTRLTVV.

This clone was detected a few times. This sequence joins TRBV2 and TRBJ2-5; 7 positions match TRBD1. Germline values: CDR1 SNHLY, CDR2 FYNNEI. The CDR3 loop spans 15 amino acids. V trimming: 6 bases; J trimming: 2 bases; junction bases outside the gene matches: 9. The CDR3 here is CASRDLGQPQETQYF. CDR3 DNA sequence: TGTGCCAGCAGAGATCTGGGACAGCCTCAAGAGACCCAGTACTTC.

The chain links TRBV10-3 to TRBJ1-2; D gene unclear. CDR3 length equals 13 residues. Trimming pared 5 bases from V and 8 bases from J, leaving 15 bases between. Germline CDR1 ENHRY, CDR2 SYGVKD. In DNA form, the CDR3 reads TGTGCCATCAGTTTCCGAGAGGGAGGAGGCTACACCTTC. It translates to CAISFREGGGYTF.

V and J are TRBV9 and TRBJ2-2; TRBD2 matches 8 bases. The V and J ends lost 4 bases and 7 bases, in that order; junction bases with no gene match: 15. The CDR3 loop spans 17 amino acids. Germline-derived CDR1 and CDR2 are SGDLS and YYNGEE. CDR3 sequence: CASSPGGAGGLRGELFF. The CDR3, as DNA: TGTGCCAGCAGCCCCGGAGGGGCGGGGGGCCTGCGCGGGGAGCTGTTTTTT.

This rearrangement joins TRBV7-2 to TRBJ2-2; no clear D. Germline assignment: CDR1 SGHTA and CDR2 FQGNSA. This CDR3 contains 12 residues. V was pared by 3 bases and J by 7 bases, with 6 bases between. For the CDR3, the DNA is TGTGCCAGCAGCTTCAACGGCGGGGAGCTGTTTTTT. It specifies CASSFNGGELFF.

The chain is built from TRBV10-3 and TRBJ1-5, with 8 bases aligning to TRBD1. The length of the CDR3 is 13 residues. Trimming removed 10 bases from V and 2 bases from J; junction bases left unmatched: 4. The germline gives CDR1 ENHRY, CDR2 SYGVKD. The DNA for the CDR3 is TGTGCCACCGGGGGACAGGGCAATCAGCCCCAGCATTTT. Residues: CATGGQGNQPQHF.

The chain uses TRBV19 and TRBJ2-3, with 7 nucleotides matching TRBD2. Germline assignment: CDR1 LNHDA and CDR2 SQIVND (reference sequence). CDR3 length: 14 amino acids. The junction had 1 base not matched to a gene; V was cut back by 3 bases and J by 1 base. The chain's CDR3 is CASSILAGTDTQYF. In DNA form, the CDR3 reads TGTGCCAGTAGTATCCTAGCGGGCACAGATACGCAGTATTTT.

The chain employs TRBV5-1 and TRBJ2-2; D is unclear. V dropped 1 base and J dropped 3 bases, with 4 bases sitting between them. This CDR3 is built from 13 residues. Germline values: CDR1 SGHRS, CDR2 YFSETQ. CDR3 DNA sequence: TGCGCCAGCAGCTTGCAGGACACCGGGGAGCTGTTTTTT. Amino acids: CASSLQDTGELFF.

The V gene is TRBV5-1, the J gene TRBJ2-5; no definite D call. V shed 2 bases and J shed 4 bases, with 6 bases lying between them. The CDR3 sequence is 12 residues long. Per the germline V gene, CDR1 is SGHRS and CDR2 is YFSETQ. The CDR3: CASSFPGETQYF. In DNA form, the CDR3 reads TGCGCCAGCAGCTTTCCGGGAGAGACCCAGTACTTC.

The chain has TRBV2 and TRBJ1-1; 9 bases map to TRBD1. Germline CDR1 SNHLY, CDR2 FYNNEI. The CDR3 totals 14 residues. J was trimmed by 3 bases and V by 5 bases; bases with no gene match: 4. CDR3 sequence: CASSQQGAYTEAFF. In DNA, the CDR3 is TGTGCCAGCAGTCAACAGGGGGCATACACTGAAGCTTTCTTT.

This clone was seen only a few times. V gene TRBV5-6 combines with J gene TRBJ1-6, with TRBD1 matching over 11 bases. The CDR3 length is 14 residues. Per germline, CDR1 SGHDT and CDR2 YYEEEE. The V and J ends lost 3 bases and 17 bases, in that order; junction bases with no gene match: 10. CDR3 coding DNA: TGTGCCAGCAGCTCTCCCGGGACAGGGGGTCCCTTCCACTTT. Translation gives CASSSPGTGGPFHF. Based on the CDR3 plus reference TRBV5-6 and TRBJ1-6, the full variable domain is DAGVTQSPTHLIKTRGQQVTLRCSPKSGHDTVSWYQQALGQGPQFIFQYYEEEERQRGNFPDRFSGHQFPNYSSELNVNALLLGDSALYLCASSSPGTGGPFHFGNGTRLTVT.

This sequence joins TRBV4-1 and TRBJ1-2; 7 bases are shared with TRBD1. Unmatched junction bases numbered 3, after V lost 3 bases and J lost 2 bases. CDR1 is MGHRA, CDR2 YSYEKL, per germline. There are 14 residues in the CDR3. In DNA, the CDR3 is TGCGCCAGCAGCCAGATGGGACAGAACTATGGCTACACCTTC. Translating gives CASSQMGQNYGYTF.

The chain uses TRBV25-1 and TRBJ2-2; TRBD1 might be the D (5 bases). This CDR3 comprises 15 residues. V lost 4 bases to trimming and J lost 1 base, with 10 bases between them. From germline, CDR1 is MGHDK and CDR2 SYGVNS. CDR3 amino acids: CASSVAQGNTGELFF. CDR3 in DNA: TGTGCCAGCAGTGTGGCGCAGGGGAACACCGGGGAGCTGTTTTTT.

The chain employs TRBV5-1 and TRBJ2-3; a possible D gene is TRBD1 (5 bases). Per germline, CDR1 SGHRS and CDR2 YFSETQ. V lost 1 base to trimming and J lost 2 bases, with 17 bases between them. CDR3 length: 17 amino acids. The CDR3 DNA sequence: TGCGCCAGCAGCTTGATGACAGCAGGTGGACACACAGATACGCAGTATTTT. Protein sequence: CASSLMTAGGHTDTQYF.

J is TRBJ1-1 and V is TRBV27; D is uncertain. Germline assignment: CDR1 MNHEY and CDR2 SMNVEV (reference sequence). This CDR3 spans 15 amino acids. Between the trimmed V and J ends, which lost 2 bases and 0 bases, there was a span of 10 bases. CDR3 in DNA: TGTGCCAGCAGTTTAACTTCCCCGGTGAACACTGAAGCTTTCTTT. Residues: CASSLTSPVNTEAFF.

The rearrangement links TRBV2 to TRBJ1-1, with TRBD1 as a possible D gene (5 bases). The germline CDR1 and CDR2 sequences are SNHLY and FYNNEI. Trimming left V 9 bases short and J 4 bases short, with 12 bases between. This CDR3 spans 12 amino acids. Here the CDR3 DNA reads TGTGCCAGGGAAGGGGTTAGCACTGAAGCTTTCTTT. This encodes CAREGVSTEAFF.

This clone has only one observation. The V gene is TRBV19, the J gene TRBJ2-1, with TRBD1 matching 7 bases. The CDR3 is 18 amino acids. The V gene's germline CDR1 is LNHDA and CDR2 SQIVND (reference sequence). Trimming cost V 4 bases and J 1 base; bases outside gene matches: 13. CDR3 bases: TGTGCCAGTAGTAACCCGGGACAGAGGTGGAATTCCTACAATGAGCAGTTCTTC. Amino acid sequence: CASSNPGQRWNSYNEQFF.

The chain links TRBV7-6 to TRBJ2-1; D possibly corresponds to TRBD2 (7 bases). The V gene lost 5 bases and the J gene lost 5 bases, with 19 bases spanning the gap. CDR3 length equals 16 residues. CDR1 is SGHVS, CDR2 FNYEAQ, per germline. The CDR3 DNA is TGTGCCAGCAGCCTCCCAGGGGCGGGGGCCGACAATGAGCAGTTCTTC. It yields the protein CASSLPGAGADNEQFF. Using reference TRBV7-6 and TRBJ2-1 for the parts outside the CDR3, the full variable domain is GAGVSQSPRYKVTKRGQDVALRCDPISGHVSLYWYRQALGQGPEFLTYFNYEAQQDKSGLPNDRFSAERPEGSISTLTIQRTEQRDSAMYRCASSLPGAGADNEQFFGPGTRLTVL.

The chain is built from TRBV19 and TRBJ1-2, with D unclear. V dropped 1 base and J dropped 4 bases, with 10 bases sitting between them. This CDR3 contains 14 residues. Per the germline V gene, CDR1 is LNHDA and CDR2 is SQIVND (reference sequence). The CDR3 DNA follows: TGTGCCAGTAGTATAGGGGCCCCCCCCTATGGCTACACCTTC. This gives the protein CASSIGAPPYGYTF.

The chain recombines TRBV3-1 (or the pseudogene TRBV3-2) with TRBJ1-2; D gene unclear. V was pared by 3 bases and J by 0 bases, with 14 bases between. The germline V gene encodes CDR1 LGHDT and CDR2 YNNKEL (reference sequence). The CDR3 has 16 residues. CDR3 in amino acids: CASSHLPRGSNYGYTF. CDR3 nucleotides: TGTGCCAGCAGCCATCTCCCCAGAGGGTCTAACTATGGCTACACCTTC.

The chain employs TRBV6-5 and TRBJ2-1, with 10 bases that match TRBD1. J lost 9 bases, V lost 7 bases, and 6 bases had no gene match. CDR1 MNHEY and CDR2 SVGAGI come from the germline V gene. The CDR3 totals 13 residues. The chain's CDR3 is CASIPTGGPEQFF. CDR3 DNA: TGTGCCAGCATACCGACAGGGGGCCCTGAGCAGTTCTTC.

The chain uses TRBV27 and TRBJ1-6; D possibly corresponds to TRBD1 (6 bases). The CDR3 runs 18 residues. Germline CDR1 is MNHEY and CDR2 is SMNVEV (reference sequence). Trimming cost V 3 bases and J 6 bases, with 21 bases left between them. The DNA for the CDR3 is TGTGCCAGCAGTTTTCTCCATTCTGGGACACTGGGTAATTCACCCCTCCACTTT. Translating it yields CASSFLHSGTLGNSPLHF.

V gene TRBV11-3 combines with J gene TRBJ2-2, with no clear D. Germline V gene sequence: CDR1 SGHNT, CDR2 YENEEA. V lost 0 bases and J lost 8, with 7 bases in between. This CDR3 is built from 13 residues. In DNA form, the CDR3 reads TGTGCCAGCAGCTTAGAATCGGAGGGGGAGCTGTTTTTT. Its translation is CASSLESEGELFF.